The sequence of this T cell receptor beta chain was determined in a study of blood T cells in healthy people across ages (dated by TCRdb to the mid-2010s). Concerning the study at large: In model experiments, template switching captured roughly one uniquely barcoded TCR beta cDNA molecule for every two T cells. Using deep sequencing normalized with unique cDNA molecular identifiers, the study measured how TCR beta repertoire diversity changes with age. The donors were divided into four age groups: young (average around 16 years), middle-aged (approximately 41), aged (approximately 59) and long-lived (about 90). To avoid experimental bias, donors of different ages were distributed randomly across sequencing lanes. For two donors (one aged 18 to 29 and one aged 80 or older), the study analyzed two additional independent replicas of 1 million unique cDNA reads from the same blood draw. Findings and caveats that apply to the study as a whole: The percentage of naive T cells measured by flow cytometry correlated strongly with observed TCR beta diversity. Compared with the aged group, the long-lived group had more naive CD4+ T cells, fewer expanded clones and increased TCR diversity, a pattern suggesting age selection. As age increased, observed TCR beta diversity per million T cells dropped in a roughly linear way, and a significant reduction was already evident by age about 40. Conclusive comparison of naive and antigen-experienced compartments was prevented by the profiling of bulk unsorted PBMCs. Estimates of total diversity based on one million sequenced T cells were considered lower bounds and underestimates. Donor CMV infection status was unknown, potentially confounding age-related changes in expanded clonotypes.

As to this clonotype: The antigen it binds to is not known. No much larger clonotype is one base removed from it; base qualities were not supplied.

Donors were 39 systemically healthy Caucasian individuals from Russia aged roughly 6 to 100 years. Each donor gave ten milliliters of peripheral blood, drawn into EDTA-treated Vacutainer tubes. Ficoll-Paque density-gradient centrifugation was used to isolate PBMCs, with at least 6.5 million obtained per sample. Trizol reagent was used to extract total RNA from the PBMCs, yielding at least 5.5 micrograms per sample. For every donor, an aliquot of PBMCs went through flow cytometry to measure the percentages of naive CD45RAhigh/CD27high T cells. The germline ends are 23 bases apart after V is trimmed by 1 base and J by 11 bases. The germline V gene (reference sequence) gives CDR1 as SEHNR and CDR2 as FQNEAQ. The CDR3 measures 16 amino acids from cysteine to phenylalanine. CDR3 DNA is the only sequence kept; it has 48 bases, read in frame from the first base. Libraries were built with 5' RACE. The sequencing machine was an Illumina HiSeq 2500. A second PCR of 7 to 11 cycles was run with a J-beta primer mix and a sample-barcoded 5' primer. A unique molecular identifier was introduced onto each TCR beta cDNA molecule by a template-switch 5' adaptor carrying 12 random nucleotides. Each sample yielded at least 3 million CDR3-containing paired-end reads. First-strand cDNA synthesis was performed from all RNA using the Mint cDNA synthesis kit, with priming by a TRBC-specific oligonucleotide. Following uracil-DNA glycosylase treatment, a first 18-cycle PCR with universal primers M1SS and BC2_uni_R was performed on all cDNA. The source study handled its data this way. Normalization of each sample was performed by random selection of 1 million high-quality reads, each carrying a distinct molecular identifier. Reads with shared molecular identifiers were discarded instead of being binned into consensus sequences. MiTCR, set to a Q25 quality threshold and the strictest error-elimination algorithm, was used for CDR3 identification, clonotype clustering and error correction. Lower-bound total TCR beta diversity was estimated with a nonparametric unseen species model using Euler transformation. The public reads were quality trimmed at Q25 with fastp and then assembled into clones with MiXCR by TCRdb, keeping productive beta chains. Entries that share a CDR3 protein sequence are merged under the most common genes and DNA. These V and J calls originate from TCRdb's pipeline instead of the authors' own analysis. Within this sample are approximately 1.5 million distinct CDR3 sequences, with roughly 43% of them counted one time only. Of the sample, over 3.5% is held by the ten largest clones.

Sequenced material: blood. The chain employs TRBV7-9 and TRBJ2-5, with no D gene named confidently. The sequence was obtained from a woman aged 18-29 years in good health. The nucleotides read TGTGCCAGCAGCTTAGAGCTCTCCGACCCCCCACCTGAGCAGTACTTC. The encoded protein is CASSLELSDPPPEQYF. Reference TRBV7-9 and TRBJ2-5 genes cover what lies past the CDR3, so the full variable domain is DTGVSQNPRHKITKRGQNVTFRCDPISEHNRLYWYRQTLGQGPEFLTYFQNEAQLEKSRLLSDRFSAERPKGSFSTLEIQRTEQGDSAMYLCASSLELSDPPPEQYFGPGTRLLVL.